This TCR beta chain was captured in a study of CD8 T cells in ankylosing spondylitis. In its sample, this clonotype was seen a few times. Its cognate antigen is unknown. Study-wide findings and caveats: Significantly higher representation of disease-linked clones was reported for matched ankylosing spondylitis synovial fluid. Characteristic, it appeared, of ankylosing spondylitis blood was a TCR beta motif of eight highly homologous variants. Disease-linked clones were found to be CD8+ and relatively rare in peripheral blood.

Quantitative 5'-RACE with molecular barcodes produced the TCR beta libraries. TCRdb fed the 5' RACE reads into MiXCR, producing one record per CDR3 protein. The sample has roughly 160,000 distinct CDR3 sequences, 9.8% seen once. The CDR3 consists of 12 residues. With 7 bases removed from V and 8 bases from J, the gap between germline ends came to 12 bases. Germline V gene sequence: CDR1 LGHNT, CDR2 FRNRAP. The sequenced sample consisted of blood, either unsorted or a sorted T cell fraction (not recorded which). The rearrangement uses TRBV12-5 and TRBJ2-1; D might be TRBD1 or TRBD2, each matching 5 bases. This receptor was obtained from a female donor with ankylosing spondylitis or in good health (not recorded which). CDR3 DNA sequence: TGTGCTAGTGTCAACGGGGCCCATGAGCAGTTCTTC. Encoded protein: CASVNGAHEQFF.